This section outlines one T cell receptor beta chain sequence together with its context. The source of the sample is a study of radiotherapy plus CTLA-4 blockade in lung cancer. At the level of the study: With roughly a third of patients having disease control, objective responses were seen in roughly 18%.

Profiling relied on immunoSEQ multiplex PCR, and the TCRdb table lists in-frame clones only, not all of them. Of about 85,000 clones detected, more than 75% appear once; the ten largest clones hold about 2%. Participants had chemo-refractory metastatic non-small-cell lung cancer and were treated with focal radiation plus ipilimumab CTLA-4 blockade. This TCR was recovered from a human donor with non-small cell lung cancer who had a partial response to radiotherapy plus ipilimumab. The specimen was peripheral blood, collected from a patient treated with radiotherapy plus ipilimumab.

Written as DNA, the CDR3 is TGTGCCAGCAGTTTACGGACAGGGGGCACCAGGAACACTGAAGCTTTCTTT. Protein product: CASSLRTGGTRNTEAFF. The rearrangement uses TRBV27 and TRBJ1-1; 11 bases map to TRBD1. Trimming at V came to 2 bases and at J to 1 base, leaving 6 bases not matched to a gene. This CDR3 spans 17 amino acids. The germline CDR1 and CDR2 sequences are MNHEY and SMNVEV (reference sequence).